This T cell receptor beta chain was identified during a study of regulatory T cells in long-lasting Graves disease. Specified time point: newly diagnosed GD, antithyroid drugs for less than 3 months. RNA isolated from PBMCs was used to make the TCR library. Researchers made TCR beta libraries by using iRepertoire HTBI primers and running Arm-PCR on CDR3 regions. MiXCR was run by TCRdb on the multiplex PCR reads, yielding one entry per CDR3 protein. The repertoire includes fewer than 650,000 distinct CDR3 sequences, roughly 16% of them detected once, and 18% sits in the top ten. Whole-study results and caveats: Newly diagnosed Graves' patients had higher TCR diversity than persistent ones.

The CDR3 runs to 13 residues. Trimming cost V 0 bases and J 3 bases, with 6 bases left between them. In germline, CDR1 is SQVTM, CDR2 ANQGSEA. There are a few counts of this clonotype. Its antigen is not known. This same sample was also part of a study on T cells in Graves' hyperthyroidism and ophthalmopathy.

The clonotype was recovered from a woman between 25 and 40 years old with Graves disease. J is TRBJ1-3 and V is TRBV29-1; no reliable D call. The input for sequencing was peripheral blood mononuclear cells (PBMCs), taken at new diagnosis, from a patient treated with antithyroid drugs. DNA of the CDR3: TGCAGCGTTGAAGATTTGGGTGGAAACACCATATATTTT. Translation: CSVEDLGGNTIYF.